This T cell receptor (beta chain) stems from a study of blood T cells in healthy people across ages (dated by TCRdb to between 2014 and 2016). Turning to the overall study: In model experiments, template switching captured roughly one uniquely barcoded TCR beta cDNA molecule for every two T cells. Age-related changes in TCR beta repertoire diversity were measured in the study by deep sequencing normalized with unique cDNA molecular identifiers. Four age groups were formed from the donors: young (average 16 years), middle-aged (around 41), aged (around 68) and long-lived (more than 75). Donors of different ages were randomly distributed across sequencing lanes to avoid experimental bias. Two additional independent replicas of 1 million unique cDNA reads from the same blood draw were analyzed for two donors (one aged 18 to 29 and one aged 80 or older). Points the paper makes about the study in general: The CMV infection status of donors was not known, potentially confounding age-related changes in expanded clonotypes. Compared with the aged group, the long-lived group had more naive CD4+ T cells, fewer expanded clones and increased TCR diversity, a pattern suggesting age selection. A strong correlation was found between observed TCR beta diversity and the percentage of naive T cells measured by flow cytometry. Because profiling used bulk unsorted PBMCs, naive and antigen-experienced compartments could not be compared conclusively. Observed TCR beta diversity per million T cells fell roughly linearly with age, and a significant reduction was already apparent by age roughly 40. Total diversity estimates from one million sequenced T cells were considered lower bounds and underestimates.

About this clonotype: Its binding antigen is unknown. No base quality information exists; no much larger clone differs at one position.

In the germline V gene, CDR1 corresponds to ENHRY and CDR2 to SYGVKD. Trimming takes 6 bases off V and 2 bases off J; junction bases not matched to a gene: 12. There are 17 amino acids in the CDR3, from cysteine to phenylalanine inclusive. Only the CDR3 DNA stays, 51 bases, in frame from base 1. The library was produced with 5' RACE. Sequencing used an Illumina HiSeq 2500. A second PCR of about 7 to 12 cycles was run with a J-beta primer mix and a sample-barcoded 5' primer. Each TCR beta cDNA molecule received a unique molecular identifier from a template-switch 5' adaptor carrying 12 random nucleotides. Each sample yielded at least 3 million CDR3-containing paired-end reads. First-strand cDNA was synthesized from all RNA with the Mint cDNA synthesis kit, primed by a TRBC-specific oligonucleotide. All cDNA was treated with uracil-DNA glycosylase and then went through a first 18-cycle PCR with the universal primers M1SS and BC2_uni_R. The authors' pipeline ran thus. For normalization, 1 million high-quality reads were randomly selected from each sample, with every read carrying a distinct molecular identifier. Instead of being binned into consensus sequences, reads that shared molecular identifiers were thrown out. MiTCR, set to a Q25 quality threshold and the strictest error-elimination algorithm, was used for CDR3 identification, clonotype clustering and error correction. A nonparametric unseen species model using Euler transformation provided a lower-bound estimate of total TCR beta diversity. TCRdb cleaned the public reads at Q25 with fastp, built clones with MiXCR and kept in-frame beta chains. Rows matching on CDR3 protein sequence are summarized as one entry with the most common DNA and genes. The authors' filters were not applied to this entry. The sample table contains 600,000 to 650,000 distinct CDR3 sequences; only one count was recorded for roughly 58% of them. The biggest ten clones account for 30% to 45% of the sample.

Donors were a few dozen systemically healthy Caucasian individuals from Russia aged roughly 6 to 100 years. Each donor gave ten milliliters of peripheral blood, collected into EDTA-treated Vacutainer tubes. PBMCs were isolated by Ficoll-Paque density-gradient centrifugation, with at least 6 million obtained per sample. Trizol reagent was used to extract total RNA from PBMCs, with at least 5 micrograms per sample. The percentages of naive CD45RAhigh/CD27high T cells were determined by flow cytometry on a PBMC aliquot from every donor. The chain couples TRBV10-3 to TRBJ2-2; the junction holds 7 bases that match TRBD1. The receptor was derived from a man aged 60-69 years in good health. Material: blood. The DNA sequence is TGTGCCATCAGCGAAAAGGGTGGGACAGCTAACACCGGGGAGCTGTTTTTT. Its coded protein is CAISEKGGTANTGELFF.